Presented here are 9 T cell receptor beta chains from one specimen sequenced in a study of breast tumors, draining lymph nodes, adjacent tissues. TCRdb called the multiplex PCR reads again in MiXCR, with one record for every CDR3 protein. The table includes 160,000 or so distinct CDR3 sequences, 25% to 40% detected once. The lymph nodes were axillary draining lymph nodes from breast cancer patients. Sequenced: axillary lymph node tissue. These receptors came from a female donor with breast cancer. Some clones in this sample may be carry-over from other donors' samples.

The chain joins TRBV11-2 to TRBJ1-2; 8 bases match TRBD1. There are 14 residues in the CDR3. CDR1 and CDR2 (germline): SGHAT, FQNNGV. Trimming at V came to 5 bases and at J to 4 bases, leaving 6 bases not matched to a gene. This CDR3 is CASSRQTGVYGYTF. For the CDR3, the DNA is TGTGCCAGCAGCCGCCAGACAGGGGTCTATGGCTACACCTTC.

This clonotype was picked up many times. The gene calls are TRBV24-1 and TRBJ2-5; TRBD2 agrees at 11 bases. Looked up from germline, CDR1 is KGHDR and CDR2 is SFDVKD. Losses at the gene ends were 4 bases for V and 2 bases for J; bases not matched to a gene: 5. There are 16 residues in the CDR3. The CDR3 is CATSEGLAGGQETQYF. The CDR3 bases are TGTGCCACCAGTGAGGGATTAGCGGGAGGGCAAGAGACCCAGTACTTC.

The CDR3 sequence: CASSPRRGQGATEAFF. CDR3 in DNA: TGTGCCAGCAGTCCCCGCCGGGGACAGGGGGCAACTGAAGCTTTCTTT. This rearrangement joins TRBV6-1 to TRBJ1-1, with 12 bases aligning to TRBD1. The CDR3 loop spans 16 amino acids. CDR1 and CDR2 (germline): MNHNS, SASEGT. V trimming: 5 bases; J trimming: 5 bases; junction bases outside the gene matches: 9.

This clonotype came up a few times. This sequence may be a read error, since a much larger clone differs from it by one base. The chain has TRBV6-1 and TRBJ2-3; D tentatively fits TRBD1 or TRBD2 (6 bases each). The V end lost 11 bases, the J end lost 4 bases, and 16 bases lay between the germline ends. Germline V lookup: CDR1 MNHNS, CDR2 SASEGT. The CDR3 extends over 13 amino acids. This chain's CDR3 is CAGGLTGADTQYF. For the CDR3, the DNA is TGTGCCGGGGGGCTGACGGGAGCAGATACGCAGTATTTT.

To note about this clonotype: Germline is not matched at one junction end, which may reflect a read error. The chain combines TRBV11-1 with TRBJ2-5; 8 bases align to TRBD1. CDR3 length equals 14 residues. The V gene's germline CDR1 is SGHAT and CDR2 FQDESV (reference sequence). CDR3 DNA sequence: TGTGCCAGCAGCCCCGGGACAGGTGGCGGGACCCAGTCCTTC. Protein product: CASSPGTGGGTQSF.

A single count supports this clonotype. The rearrangement joins TRBV11-3 to TRBJ1-2; no clear D gene. Germline CDR1 SGHNT, CDR2 YENEEA. The CDR3 consists of 15 residues. V was shortened by 3 bases and J by 6 bases, with 17 bases between the two germline ends. Here the CDR3 reads CASSLRLVWVDGYTF. CDR3 nucleotide sequence: TGTGCCAGCAGCTTGAGGTTAGTCTGGGTGGATGGCTACACCTTC.

There are many counts of this clonotype. This rearrangement joins TRBV13 to TRBJ1-5; no reliable D call. The CDR3 is 12 residues long. Germline V gene sequence: CDR1 PRHDT, CDR2 FYEKMQ (reference sequence). With 4 bases removed from V and 9 bases from J, the gap between germline ends came to 10 bases. The CDR3 nucleotides are TGTGCCAGCAGCTCCGCATTGGGGCCCCAGCATTTT. It encodes CASSSALGPQHF.

At least ten counts were recorded for this clonotype. The chain recombines TRBV19 with TRBJ2-1; possibly TRBD1 for D (6 bases). The CDR3 loop spans 12 amino acids. Between the trimmed V and J ends, which lost 5 bases and 15 bases, there was a span of 17 bases. Germline V gene sequence: CDR1 LNHDA, CDR2 SQIVND (reference sequence). The CDR3 sequence: CASSPLRGWAFF. CDR3 in DNA: TGTGCCAGTAGTCCACTAAGGGGGTGGGCGTTCTTC.

This clonotype occurred many times. The chain combines TRBV3-1 with TRBJ1-6, with D perhaps matching TRBD1 (6 bases). V was trimmed by 3 bases and J by 7 bases, leaving 16 bases between them. This CDR3 region has 16 residues. Per germline, CDR1 LGHDT and CDR2 YNNKEL (reference sequence). CDR3 residues: CASSQAGGGGNSPLHF. For the CDR3, the DNA is TGTGCCAGCAGCCAGGCTGGCGGCGGGGGCAATTCACCCCTCCACTTT. The variable domain in full, completed from reference TRBV3-1 and TRBJ1-6, reads DTAVSQTPKYLVTQMGNDKSIKCEQNLGHDTMYWYKQDSKKFLKIMFSYNNKELIINETVPNRFSPKSPDKAHLNLHINSLELGDSAVYFCASSQAGGGGNSPLHFGNGTRLTVT.